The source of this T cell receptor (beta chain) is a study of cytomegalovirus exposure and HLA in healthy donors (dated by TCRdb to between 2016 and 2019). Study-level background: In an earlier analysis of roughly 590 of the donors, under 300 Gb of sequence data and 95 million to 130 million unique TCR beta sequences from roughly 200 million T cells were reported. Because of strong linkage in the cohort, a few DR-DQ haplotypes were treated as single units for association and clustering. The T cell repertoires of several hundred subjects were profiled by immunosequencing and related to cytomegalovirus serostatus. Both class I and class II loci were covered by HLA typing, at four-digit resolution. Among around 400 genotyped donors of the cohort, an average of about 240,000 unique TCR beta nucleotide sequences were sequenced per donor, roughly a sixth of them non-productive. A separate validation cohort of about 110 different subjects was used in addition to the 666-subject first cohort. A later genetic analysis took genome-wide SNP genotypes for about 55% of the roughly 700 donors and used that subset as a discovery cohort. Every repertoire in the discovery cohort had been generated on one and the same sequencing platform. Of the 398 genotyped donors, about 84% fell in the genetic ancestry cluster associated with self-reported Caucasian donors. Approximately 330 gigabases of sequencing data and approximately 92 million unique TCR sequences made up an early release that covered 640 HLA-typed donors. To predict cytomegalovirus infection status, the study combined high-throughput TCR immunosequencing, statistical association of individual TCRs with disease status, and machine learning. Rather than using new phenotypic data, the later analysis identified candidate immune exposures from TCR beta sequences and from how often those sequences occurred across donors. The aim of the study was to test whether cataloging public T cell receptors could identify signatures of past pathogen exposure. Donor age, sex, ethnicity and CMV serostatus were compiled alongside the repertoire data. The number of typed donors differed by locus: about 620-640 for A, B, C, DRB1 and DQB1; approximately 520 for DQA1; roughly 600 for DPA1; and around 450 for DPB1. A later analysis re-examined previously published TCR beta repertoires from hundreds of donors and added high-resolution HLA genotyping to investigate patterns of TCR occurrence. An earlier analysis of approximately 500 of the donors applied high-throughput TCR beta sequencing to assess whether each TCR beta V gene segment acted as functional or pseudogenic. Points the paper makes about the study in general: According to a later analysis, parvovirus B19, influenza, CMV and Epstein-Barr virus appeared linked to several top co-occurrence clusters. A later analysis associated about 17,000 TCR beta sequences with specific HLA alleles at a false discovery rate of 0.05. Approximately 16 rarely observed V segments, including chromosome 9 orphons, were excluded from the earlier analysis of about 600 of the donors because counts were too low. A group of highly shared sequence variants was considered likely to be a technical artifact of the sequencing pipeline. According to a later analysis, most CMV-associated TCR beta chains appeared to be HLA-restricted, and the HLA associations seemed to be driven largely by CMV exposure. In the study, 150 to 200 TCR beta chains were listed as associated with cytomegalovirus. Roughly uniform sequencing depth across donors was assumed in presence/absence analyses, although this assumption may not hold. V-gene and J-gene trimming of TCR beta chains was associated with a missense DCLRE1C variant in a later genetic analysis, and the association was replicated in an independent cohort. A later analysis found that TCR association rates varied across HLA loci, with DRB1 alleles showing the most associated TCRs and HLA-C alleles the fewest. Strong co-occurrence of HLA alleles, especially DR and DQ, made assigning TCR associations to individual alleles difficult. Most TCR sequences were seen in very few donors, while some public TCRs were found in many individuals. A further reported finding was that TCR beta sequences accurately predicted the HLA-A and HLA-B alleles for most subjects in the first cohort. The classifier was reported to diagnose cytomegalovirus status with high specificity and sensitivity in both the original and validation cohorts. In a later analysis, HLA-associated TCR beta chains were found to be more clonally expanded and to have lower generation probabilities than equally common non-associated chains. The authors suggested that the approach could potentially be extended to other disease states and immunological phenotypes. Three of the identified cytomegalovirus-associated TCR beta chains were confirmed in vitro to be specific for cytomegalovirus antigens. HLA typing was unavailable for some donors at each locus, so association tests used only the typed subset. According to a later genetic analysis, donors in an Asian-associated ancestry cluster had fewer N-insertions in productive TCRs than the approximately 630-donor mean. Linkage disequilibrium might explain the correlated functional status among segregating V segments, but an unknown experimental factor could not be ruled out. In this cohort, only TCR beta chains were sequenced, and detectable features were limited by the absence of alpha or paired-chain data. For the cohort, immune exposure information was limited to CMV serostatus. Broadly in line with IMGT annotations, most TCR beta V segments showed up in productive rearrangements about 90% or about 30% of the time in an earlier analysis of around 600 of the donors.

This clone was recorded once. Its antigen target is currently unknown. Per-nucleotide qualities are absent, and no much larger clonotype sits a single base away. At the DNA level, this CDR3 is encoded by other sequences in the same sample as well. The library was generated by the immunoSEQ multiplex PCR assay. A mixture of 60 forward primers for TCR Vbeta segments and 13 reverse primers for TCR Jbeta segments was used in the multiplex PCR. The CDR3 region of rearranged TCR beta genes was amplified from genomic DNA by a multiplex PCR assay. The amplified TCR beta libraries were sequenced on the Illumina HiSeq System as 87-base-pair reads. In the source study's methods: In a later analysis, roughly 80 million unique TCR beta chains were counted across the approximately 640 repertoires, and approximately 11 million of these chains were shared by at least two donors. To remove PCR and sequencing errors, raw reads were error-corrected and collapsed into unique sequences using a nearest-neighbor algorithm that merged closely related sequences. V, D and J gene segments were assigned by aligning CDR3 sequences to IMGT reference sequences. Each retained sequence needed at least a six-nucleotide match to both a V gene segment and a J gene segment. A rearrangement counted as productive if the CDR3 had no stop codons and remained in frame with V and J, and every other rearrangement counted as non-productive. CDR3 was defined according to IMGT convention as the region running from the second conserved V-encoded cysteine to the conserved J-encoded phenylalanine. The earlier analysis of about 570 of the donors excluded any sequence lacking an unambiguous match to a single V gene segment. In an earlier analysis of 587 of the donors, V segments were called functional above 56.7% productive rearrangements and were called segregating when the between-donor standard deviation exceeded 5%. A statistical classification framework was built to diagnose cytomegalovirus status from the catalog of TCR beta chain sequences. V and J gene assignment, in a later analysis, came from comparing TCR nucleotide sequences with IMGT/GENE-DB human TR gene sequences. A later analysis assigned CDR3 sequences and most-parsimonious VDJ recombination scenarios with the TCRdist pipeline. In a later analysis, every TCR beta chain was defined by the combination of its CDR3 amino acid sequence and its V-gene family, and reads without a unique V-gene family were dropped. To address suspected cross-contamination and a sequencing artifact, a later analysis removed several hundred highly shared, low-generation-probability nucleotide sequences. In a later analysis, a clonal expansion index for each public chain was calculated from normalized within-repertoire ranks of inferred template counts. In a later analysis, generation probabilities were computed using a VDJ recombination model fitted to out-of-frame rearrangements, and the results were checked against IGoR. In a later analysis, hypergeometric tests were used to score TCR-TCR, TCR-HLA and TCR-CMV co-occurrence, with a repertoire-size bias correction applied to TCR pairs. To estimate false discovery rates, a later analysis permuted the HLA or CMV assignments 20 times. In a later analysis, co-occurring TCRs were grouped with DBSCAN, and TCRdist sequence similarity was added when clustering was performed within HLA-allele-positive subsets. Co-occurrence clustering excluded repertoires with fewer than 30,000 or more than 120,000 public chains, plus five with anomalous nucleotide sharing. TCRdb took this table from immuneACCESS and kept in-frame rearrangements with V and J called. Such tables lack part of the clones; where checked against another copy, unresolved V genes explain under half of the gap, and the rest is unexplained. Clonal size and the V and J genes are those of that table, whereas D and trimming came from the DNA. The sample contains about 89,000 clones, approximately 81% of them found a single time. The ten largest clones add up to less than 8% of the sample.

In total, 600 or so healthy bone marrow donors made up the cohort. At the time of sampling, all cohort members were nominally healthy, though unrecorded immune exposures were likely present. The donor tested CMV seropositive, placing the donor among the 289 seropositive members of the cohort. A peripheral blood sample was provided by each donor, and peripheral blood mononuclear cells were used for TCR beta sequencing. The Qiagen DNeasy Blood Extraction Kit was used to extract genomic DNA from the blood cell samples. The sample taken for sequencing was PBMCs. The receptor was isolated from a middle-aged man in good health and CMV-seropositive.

The DNA is TGTGCCAGCTCACCAGGGACTAGCGGGAGCTACGAGCAGTACTTC. Translated, it reads CASSPGTSGSYEQYF. The sequence joins TRBV18 to TRBJ2-7; TRBD2 fits 14 bases in the junction. The CDR3 goes from the cysteine to the phenylalanine over 15 residues. The kept DNA is CDR3 alone, 45 bases in frame from the first base. CDR1 and CDR2 (KGHSH, LQKENI) derive from the germline V gene. V ends up 2 bases short and J 3 bases short, with an unmatched junction base count of 0. Outside the CDR3, residues come from the reference TRBV18 and TRBJ2-7 proteins, so the full variable domain is: NAGVMQNPRHLVRRRGQEARLRCSPMKGHSHVYWYRQLPEEGLKFMVYLQKENIIDESGMPKERFSAEFPKEGPSILRIQQVVRGDSAAYFCASSPGTSGSYEQYFGPGTRLTVT.